The present TCR beta chain was sequenced within a study of cytomegalovirus exposure and HLA in healthy donors. Vbeta (60) and Jbeta (13) primers were used in the PCR. This table comes from immunoSEQ multiplex PCR, and its TCRdb copy is limited to in-frame clones, with some not included. The sample lists some 130,000 clones, around 77% occurring once. Trimming removed 3 bases at V and 0 bases at J, with 14 bases between. Germline V gene lookup returns CDR1 SGHAT and CDR2 FQNNGV. This CDR3 has 16 residues. Study-level results: TCR beta sequences numbering around 15,000 were associated with HLA alleles at 0.05 false discovery rate in a later analysis.

This clone was counted once. What it recognizes is unknown. Nominal health characterized the donors when sampled, though unrecorded immune exposures were likely. Sequenced material: PBMCs. This sequence originates from a man younger than 45 in good health and CMV-seronegative. The gene calls are TRBV11-2 and TRBJ2-5; possible D gene TRBD1, 6 bases. As DNA, the CDR3 is TGTGCCAGCAGCTTGATGGGGGCAGGACACCAAGAGACCCAGTACTTC. Translation gives CASSLMGAGHQETQYF. Full variable domain (rest looked up from reference TRBV11-2 and TRBJ2-5): EAGVAQSPRYKIIEKRQSVAFWCNPISGHATLYWYQQILGQGPKLLIQFQNNGVVDDSQLPKDRFSAERLKGVDSTLKIQPAKLEDSAVYLCASSLMGAGHQETQYFGPGTRLLVL.